In this sample, the clone carrying this T cell receptor (beta chain) turned up many times. This specimen belongs to a study of regulatory T cells in long-lasting Graves disease. TCR beta libraries were built with iRepertoire HTBI primers and Arm-PCR of CDR3 regions. TCRdb ran MiXCR on the multiplex PCR reads and lists one entry per CDR3 protein. This table holds about 660,000 distinct CDR3 sequences, about 32% found once. The V and J ends lost 6 bases and 8 bases respectively, with 17 bases between them. Germline values: CDR1 SQVTM, CDR2 ANQGSEA. CDR3 length: 13 residues. Time point meaning: persistent/refractory GD, antithyroid drugs over 5 years with positive TRAb. Construction of the TCR library relied on RNA isolated from PBMCs. Recruitment took place at an endocrinology department in Xi'an, China.

The receptor comes from a female donor with Graves disease. The chain employs TRBV29-1 and TRBJ1-5; D might be TRBD1 (6 bases). The source material was peripheral blood mononuclear cells (PBMCs), sampled when the disease was refractory, from a patient treated with antithyroid drugs. The CDR3 bases are TGCAGCGTGCTTCCCAGGGGAGGTGAGCCCCAGCATTTT. Amino acid sequence: CSVLPRGGEPQHF.